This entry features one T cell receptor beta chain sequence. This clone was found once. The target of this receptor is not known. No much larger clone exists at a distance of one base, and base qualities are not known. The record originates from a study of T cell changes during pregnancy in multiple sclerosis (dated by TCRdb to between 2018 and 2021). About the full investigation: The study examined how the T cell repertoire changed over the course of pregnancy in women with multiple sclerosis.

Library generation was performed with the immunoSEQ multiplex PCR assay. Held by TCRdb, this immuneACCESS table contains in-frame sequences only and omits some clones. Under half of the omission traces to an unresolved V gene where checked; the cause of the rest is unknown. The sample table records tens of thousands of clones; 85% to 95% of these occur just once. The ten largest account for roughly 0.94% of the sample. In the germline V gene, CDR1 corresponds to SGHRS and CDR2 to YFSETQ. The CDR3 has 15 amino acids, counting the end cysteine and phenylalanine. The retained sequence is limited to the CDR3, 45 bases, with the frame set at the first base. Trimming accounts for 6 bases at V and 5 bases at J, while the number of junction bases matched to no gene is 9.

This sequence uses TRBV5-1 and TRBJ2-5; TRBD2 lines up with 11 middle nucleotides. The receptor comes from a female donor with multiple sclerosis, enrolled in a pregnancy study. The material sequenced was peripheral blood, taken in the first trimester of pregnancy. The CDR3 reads CASIPLAGGPETQYF. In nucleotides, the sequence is TGCGCCAGCATACCATTAGCGGGGGGGCCGGAGACCCAGTACTTC.